The T cell receptor beta chain under discussion was sequenced for a study of neurological immune-mediated disorders. Germline lookup yields CDR1 DFQATT and CDR2 SNEGSKA (reference sequence). Trimming pared 5 bases from V and 6 bases from J, leaving 11 bases between. The CDR3 is 13 residues long. TCRdb re-derived calls from the 5' RACE reads in MiXCR, one entry per CDR3 protein. The table shows tens of thousands of distinct CDR3 sequences, with approximately 3% occurring only once. This clonotype was recorded at least ten times. Time point here: longitudinal time-point 1 (baseline). The V and J genes are TRBV20-1 and TRBJ1-6, with a weak D call TRBD1 (5 bases). The TCR originated in a woman aged 55 to 70 with multiple sclerosis. Sequencing used PBMCs. The CDR3 region has the DNA TGCAGTGCTGGGGAACAGGCTAATTCACCCCTCCACTTT. Protein: CSAGEQANSPLHF.